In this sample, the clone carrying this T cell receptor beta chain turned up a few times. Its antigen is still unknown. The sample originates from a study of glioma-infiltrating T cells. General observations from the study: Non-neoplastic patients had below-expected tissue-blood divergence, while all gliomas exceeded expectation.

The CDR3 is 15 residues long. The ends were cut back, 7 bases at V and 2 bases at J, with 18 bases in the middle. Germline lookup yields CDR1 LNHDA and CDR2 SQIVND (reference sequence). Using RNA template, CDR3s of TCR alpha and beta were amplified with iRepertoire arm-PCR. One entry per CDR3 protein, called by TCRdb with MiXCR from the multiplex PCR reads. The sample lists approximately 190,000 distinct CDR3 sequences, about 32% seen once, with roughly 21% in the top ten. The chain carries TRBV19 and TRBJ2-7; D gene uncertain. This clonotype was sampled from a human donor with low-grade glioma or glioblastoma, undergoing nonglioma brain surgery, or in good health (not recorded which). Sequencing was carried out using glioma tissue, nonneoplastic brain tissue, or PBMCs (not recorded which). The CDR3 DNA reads TGTGCCAGTAAGCCGGCAGGTGGAACCCCCTACGAGCAGTACTTC. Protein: CASKPAGGTPYEQYF.